This TCR beta chain was identified during a study of PD-1 blockade in classical Hodgkin lymphoma. Findings of the study overall: Individuals initiating nivolumab under 1 year after ASCT were excluded.

On this clone itself: Antigen specificity is unknown.

Repertoires were generated with immunoSEQ multiplex PCR, while TCRdb's copy carries only in-frame clones and drops some. The repertoire includes around 96,000 clones, around four fifths of them detected once, and 12% sits in the top ten. All patients relapsed after autologous stem cell transplantation, and brentuximab vedotin exposure varied. V was clipped by 8 bases and J by 5 bases; unmatched bases: 3. CDR1 MNHNS and CDR2 SASEGT come from the germline V gene. This CDR3 region has 14 residues. The TCR sequence derives from a human donor with classical Hodgkin lymphoma. The specimen was peripheral blood mononuclear cells (PBMCs), collected at baseline. The rearrangement links TRBV6-1 to TRBJ2-3; 14 bases map to TRBD2. The CDR3 coding sequence is TGTGCCAGCGGACTAGCGGGAGGAATAGATACGCAGTATTTT. Protein product: CASGLAGGIDTQYF.